This T cell receptor beta chain appears in the sequencing data of a study of blood T cell repertoires in COVID-19. About the study: From T cells, B-cell-depleted T cells, or PBMCs came the material, which was cDNA or gDNA.

Per the germline V gene, CDR1 is SGHNT and CDR2 is YYREEE (reference sequence). Trimming pared 0 bases from V and 3 bases from J, leaving 6 bases between. This CDR3 is 13 amino acids long. TCRdb's table, derived via immunoSEQ multiplex PCR, lists solely in-frame clones and lacks some. The sample yields hundreds of thousands of clones, nearly 90% seen once. The sample comprised PBMCs or T cells enriched from blood (not recorded which). This chain joins TRBV5-4 and TRBJ2-5; possibly TRBD2 for D (6 bases). This sequence originates from a woman aged 18-29 years with acute COVID-19. This CDR3 is CASSLGLEETQYF. The CDR3 DNA reads TGTGCCAGCAGCTTGGGACTAGAAGAGACCCAGTACTTC.